These 8 T cell receptor beta chains were sequenced from one sample in a study of radiotherapy plus CTLA-4 blockade in lung cancer. Here immunoSEQ multiplex PCR was the method, and the copy in TCRdb shows in-frame clones only, minus some. The sample shows around 71,000 clones, 76% of them seen only once. The source was peripheral blood, collected from a patient treated with radiotherapy plus ipilimumab. The receptors here all came from a human donor with non-small cell lung cancer whose response to radiotherapy plus ipilimumab could not be evaluated. Some clones in this sample may be carry-over from other donors' samples.

This chain uses TRBV2 with TRBJ2-3; D remains unclear. CDR1 is SNHLY and CDR2 is FYNNEI in the germline V gene. The CDR3 length is 13 residues. The V end lost 6 bases, the J end lost 0 bases, and 7 bases lay between the germline ends. The CDR3 protein is CASSLTSTDTQYF. CDR3 in DNA: TGTGCCAGCAGCCTGACTAGCACAGATACGCAGTATTTT.

V is TRBV4-2 and J is TRBJ2-1, with D perhaps TRBD2 (6 bases). Germline CDR1 is LGHNA and CDR2 is YNFKEQ. The CDR3 is 15 amino acids. Trimming stripped 3 bases from V and 10 bases from J, with 19 bases between. In DNA, the CDR3 is TGTGCCAGCAGCCATGGATCCGGGGGAACACCCGAGCAGTTCTTC. Amino acid sequence: CASSHGSGGTPEQFF.

The V and J genes are TRBV18 and TRBJ2-4; tentative D call: TRBD2 (5 bases). Trimming removed 3 bases at V and 0 bases at J, with 9 bases between. The germline gives CDR1 KGHSH, CDR2 LQKENI. The CDR3 loop spans 15 amino acids. The CDR3 nucleotides are TGTGCCAGCTCACCTCGAGGGCTAGCCAAAAACATTCAGTACTTC. The encoded protein is CASSPRGLAKNIQYF.

This clone came up a few times. The V gene is TRBV4-3, the J gene TRBJ1-6; a weak D match, TRBD1 (5 bases). The CDR3 sequence is 15 residues long. Trimming pared 0 bases from V and 8 bases from J, leaving 11 bases between. Per the germline V gene, CDR1 is LGHNA and CDR2 is YSLEER. CDR3 coding DNA: TGCGCCAGCAGCCAAGAGCCAGGGATGGATTCACCCCTCCACTTT. This translates into CASSQEPGMDSPLHF.

As concerns this clone: Compared with germline, one end of the junction differs, possibly owing to a read error. The chain couples TRBV7-7 to TRBJ2-1; D may be TRBD2 (6 bases). This CDR3 is built from 16 residues. Germline CDR1 reads SSHAT; CDR2 reads FNYEAQ (reference sequence). The CDR3 DNA follows: TGTGCTAGCAGCTTATCTGGGGAGGATGCCTACAATGAGCAGTTCTTC. It is translated as CASSLSGEDAYNEQFF.

This sequence joins TRBV29-1 and TRBJ2-1, with D hard to call. Germline V CDR1 and CDR2: SQVTM, ANQGSEA. The CDR3 is 15 amino acids. V lost 3 bases and J 0 bases, leaving 12 bases between the germline ends. CDR3 DNA sequence: TGCAGCGTTGACCCCGACATCTTCTCCTACAATGAGCAGTTCTTC. Translated, it gives CSVDPDIFSYNEQFF.

With respect to this clone: The junction departs from germline at one end; a sequencing error may be responsible. The chain recombines TRBV6-5 with TRBJ2-1; TRBD2 matches 7 bases. The germline CDR1 and CDR2 sequences are MNHEY and SVGAGI. This CDR3 is 12 amino acids long. CDR3 sequence reads: CASGGVGNEQFF. The CDR3 DNA reads TGTGCCAGCGGGGGGGTGGGAAATGAACAGTTCTTC.

The chain is built from TRBV6-5 and TRBJ1-4, with D possibly being TRBD1 (6 bases). The germline V gene has CDR1 MNHEY and CDR2 SVGAGI. The CDR3 consists of 14 residues. The V end was cut by 5 bases, the J end by 8 bases, with 15 bases between. CDR3: CASSRGGIGEKLFF. The CDR3 DNA is TGTGCCAGCAGTAGAGGGGGAATCGGGGAAAAACTGTTTTTT.